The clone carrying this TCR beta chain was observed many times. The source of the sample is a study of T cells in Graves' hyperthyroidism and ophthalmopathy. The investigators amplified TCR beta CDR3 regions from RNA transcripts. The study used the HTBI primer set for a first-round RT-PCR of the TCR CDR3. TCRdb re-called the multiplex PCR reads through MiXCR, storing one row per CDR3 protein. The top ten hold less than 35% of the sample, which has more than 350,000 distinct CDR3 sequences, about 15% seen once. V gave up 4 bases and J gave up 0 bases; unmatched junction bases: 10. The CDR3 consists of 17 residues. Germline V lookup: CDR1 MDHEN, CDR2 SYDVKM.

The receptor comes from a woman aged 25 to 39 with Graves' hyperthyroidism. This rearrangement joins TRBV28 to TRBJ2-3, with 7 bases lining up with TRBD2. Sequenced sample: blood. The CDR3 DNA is TGTGCCAGCAGTTCCGGGACTATCCTCACTAGCACAGATACGCAGTATTTT. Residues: CASSSGTILTSTDTQYF.